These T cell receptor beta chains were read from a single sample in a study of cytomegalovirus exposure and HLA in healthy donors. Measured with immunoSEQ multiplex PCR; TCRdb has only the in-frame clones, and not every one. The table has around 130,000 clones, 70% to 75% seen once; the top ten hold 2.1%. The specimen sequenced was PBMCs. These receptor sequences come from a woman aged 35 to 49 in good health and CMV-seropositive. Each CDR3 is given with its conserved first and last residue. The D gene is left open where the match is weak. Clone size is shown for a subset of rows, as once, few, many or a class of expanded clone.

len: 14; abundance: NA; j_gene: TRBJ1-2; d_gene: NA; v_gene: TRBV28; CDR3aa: CASNPGPANYGYTF; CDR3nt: TGTGCCAGCAACCCTGGGCCGGCTAACTATGGCTACACCTTC
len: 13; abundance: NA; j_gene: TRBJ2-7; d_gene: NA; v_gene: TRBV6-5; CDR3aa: CASARGQGYEQYF; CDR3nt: TGTGCCAGCGCTCGCGGACAAGGCTACGAGCAGTACTTC
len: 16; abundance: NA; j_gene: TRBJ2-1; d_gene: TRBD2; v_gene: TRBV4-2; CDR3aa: CASSQNSGGANNEQFF; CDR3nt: TGTGCCAGCAGCCAAAATAGCGGGGGGGCCAACAATGAGCAGTTCTTC
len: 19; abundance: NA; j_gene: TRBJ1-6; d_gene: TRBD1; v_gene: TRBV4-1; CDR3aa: CASSQDLWVRGQTNSPLHF; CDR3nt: TGCGCCAGCAGCCAAGATTTGTGGGTTCGGGGACAGACGAATTCACCCCTCCACTTT
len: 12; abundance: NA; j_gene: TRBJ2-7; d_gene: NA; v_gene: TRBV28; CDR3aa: CASSLLSYEQYF; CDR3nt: TGTGCCAGCAGTTTATTGAGCTACGAGCAGTACTTC
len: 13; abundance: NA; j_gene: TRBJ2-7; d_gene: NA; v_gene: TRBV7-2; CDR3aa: CASSLGLYYEQYF; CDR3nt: TGTGCCAGCAGCTTAGGGCTTTACTACGAGCAGTACTTC
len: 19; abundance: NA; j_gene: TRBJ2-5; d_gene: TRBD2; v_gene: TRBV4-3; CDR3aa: CASSQRLGVAGGWGETQYF; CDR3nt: TGCGCCAGCAGCCAGAGACTTGGGGTAGCGGGGGGCTGGGGGGAGACCCAGTACTTC
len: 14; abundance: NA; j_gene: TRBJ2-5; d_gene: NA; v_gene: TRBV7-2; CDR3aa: CASSLGLGGETQYF; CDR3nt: TGTGCCAGCAGCTTAGGGCTAGGCGGAGAGACCCAGTACTTC
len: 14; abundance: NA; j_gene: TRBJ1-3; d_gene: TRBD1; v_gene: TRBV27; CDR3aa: CASRNRGSGNTIYF; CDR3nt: TGTGCCAGCAGAAACAGGGGCTCTGGAAACACCATATATTTT
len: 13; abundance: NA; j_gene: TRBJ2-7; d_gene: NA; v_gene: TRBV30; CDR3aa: CAWSAGVPYEQYF; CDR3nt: TGTGCCTGGAGTGCAGGGGTACCCTACGAGCAGTACTTC
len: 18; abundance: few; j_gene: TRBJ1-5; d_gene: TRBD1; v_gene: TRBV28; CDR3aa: CASSLPGDREIPRQPQHF; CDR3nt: TGTGCCAGCAGTTTACCCGGGGACAGGGAAATTCCGCGACAGCCCCAGCATTTT
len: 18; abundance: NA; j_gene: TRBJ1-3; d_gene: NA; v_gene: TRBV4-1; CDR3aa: CASSLFHSTADSGNTIYF; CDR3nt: TGCGCCAGCAGCCTCTTCCACTCCACTGCCGACTCTGGAAACACCATATATTTT
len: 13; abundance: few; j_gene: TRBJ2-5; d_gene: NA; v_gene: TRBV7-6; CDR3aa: CASSLERGETQYF; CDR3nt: TGTGCCAGCAGCTTAGAAAGGGGAGAGACCCAGTACTTC
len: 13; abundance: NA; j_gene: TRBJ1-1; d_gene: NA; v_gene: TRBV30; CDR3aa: CAWSVTGSTEAFF; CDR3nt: TGTGCCTGGAGTGTAACAGGGAGCACTGAAGCTTTCTTT
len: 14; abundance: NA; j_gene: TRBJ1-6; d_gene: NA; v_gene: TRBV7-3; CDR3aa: CASSLNSVNSPLHF; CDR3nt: TGTGCCAGCAGCCTAAATAGCGTAAATTCACCCCTCCACTTT
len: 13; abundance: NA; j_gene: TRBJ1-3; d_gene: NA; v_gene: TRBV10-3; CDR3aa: CAIAGPSGNTIYF; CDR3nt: TGTGCCATTGCAGGGCCCTCTGGAAACACCATATATTTT